This record looks at one T cell receptor beta chain sequence and its context. Other DNA sequences in the same sample also yield this CDR3. V lost 6 bases to trimming and J lost 4 bases; unmatched junction nucleotides: 6. Germline lookup yields CDR1 MNHEY and CDR2 SVGAGI. The CDR3 spans 14 residues. Original methodology: Estimates of nucleated cell counts were drawn from the amplification of reference gene primers. The method was immunoSEQ multiplex PCR; TCRdb's version includes in-frame clones alone and lacks a portion of them. V and J calls plus clone size are reproduced from that table; the DNA served to infer D and trimming. The repertoire includes 210,000 or so clones, roughly 85% of them detected once, and 4% to 6% sits in the top ten. The data originate from a study of blood T cell repertoires in COVID-19. At the level of the study: There were acute and convalescent COVID-19 samples, and they came from the United States, Italy and Spain. T cells, B-cell-depleted T cells, or PBMCs provided the cDNA or gDNA that served as material.

Seattle patients were enrolled while actively infected and followed longitudinally. The rearrangement links TRBV6-5 to TRBJ1-5, with 7 bases lining up with TRBD1. The TCR comes from a man aged 50 to 60 with COVID-19, enrolled during active disease. Sequences were obtained from peripheral blood. In DNA, the CDR3 is TGTGCCAGCAGACCCGGGACAGTAAATCAGCCCCAGCATTTT. This sequence encodes CASRPGTVNQPQHF.